This T cell receptor beta chain was sequenced during a study of blood T cell repertoires in COVID-19. The wider study: Specimens from acute and convalescent COVID-19 originated in the United States, Italy and Spain.

The CDR3 has 8 residues. Germline-derived CDR1 and CDR2 are SQVTM and ANQGSEA. Original processing notes: For nucleated cells, counts were estimated from reference gene primer amplification. Profiling relied on immunoSEQ multiplex PCR, and the TCRdb table lists in-frame clones only, not all of them. The V and J calls and the clone size are those of that table, but D and trimming were determined from the DNA. The repertoire has roughly 290,000 clones, 89% of them found once; the top ten carry 1.5% to 2%. In regard to this clone: Relative to the germline gene, one junction end is altered; a read error may explain this.

Everyone who took part was 18 to 89 years old, and they came from about 25 US areas. Researchers sorted participants into cohorts using their self-reported clinical history. The origin of this receptor is a middle-aged woman who had recovered from COVID-19. Sequenced input: PBMCs or T cells enriched from blood (not recorded which). The V gene is TRBV29-1, the J gene TRBJ1-1; a possible D gene is TRBD1 (5 bases). DNA of the CDR3: TGCAGCGTTGACAGGGTGAACTTT. It encodes CSVDRVNF.